This T cell receptor (beta chain) was recorded in a study of blood T cells in healthy people across ages. A second PCR of roughly 7 to 11 cycles used a sample-barcoded 5' primer and a J-beta primer mix. MiXCR was run by TCRdb on the 5' RACE reads, yielding one entry per CDR3 protein. This sample has roughly 800,000 distinct CDR3 sequences, with 55% to 70% found just once. The CDR3 runs 13 residues. Germline assignment: CDR1 SQVTM and CDR2 ANQGSEA. The V and J ends lost 4 bases and 0 bases respectively, with 8 bases between them. The sample was blood. The source of this sequence is a young man in good health. V and J are TRBV29-1 and TRBJ2-3; D is unclear. Written as DNA, the CDR3 is TGCAGCGTTGTACCAGGAAGCACAGATACGCAGTATTTT. This codes for CSVVPGSTDTQYF.